What follows are 21 T cell receptor beta chains derived from one specimen sequenced in a study of glioma-infiltrating T cells. TCR alpha and beta CDR3 regions were amplified from RNA using iRepertoire nested multiplex PCR. TCRdb reprocessed the multiplex PCR reads via MiXCR and lists one record per CDR3 protein. Here the sample spans about 140,000 distinct CDR3 sequences, about two fifths being singletons. Sequencing was carried out using glioma tissue, nonneoplastic brain tissue, or PBMCs (not recorded which). The receptors shown here come from a human donor with low-grade glioma or glioblastoma, undergoing nonglioma brain surgery, or in good health (not recorded which).

This clonotype was counted only a few times. The genes are TRBV20-1 and TRBJ1-2; 9 nucleotides line up with TRBD1. Trimming removed 6 bases from V and 6 bases from J; junction bases left unmatched: 14. Germline V lookup: CDR1 DFQATT, CDR2 SNEGSKA (reference sequence). The CDR3 sequence is 15 residues long. DNA for the CDR3: TGCAGTGCCAAACACCGGGACAGGGTATTTCATGGCTACACCTTC. It is translated as CSAKHRDRVFHGYTF.

This sequence joins TRBV14 and TRBJ2-2, with unresolved D. The V gene lost 0 bases and the J gene lost 5 bases, with 4 bases spanning the gap. This CDR3 is built from 13 residues. Germline V gene data show CDR1 as SGHDN and CDR2 as FVKESK. The CDR3 DNA reads TGTGCCAGCAGCCAAGATTTTACCGGGGAGCTGTTTTTT. It specifies CASSQDFTGELFF.

The V gene is TRBV6-2 or TRBV6-3, the J gene TRBJ2-5, with 13 bases identical to TRBD2. The germline CDR1 and CDR2 sequences are MNHEY and SVGEGT. V was clipped by 6 bases and J by 1 base; unmatched bases: 5. The CDR3 covers 16 residues. In nucleotides, the CDR3 is TGTGCCAGCAGCCGTACTAGCGGGGGGGCCCAAGAGACCCAGTACTTC. As protein: CASSRTSGGAQETQYF.

The V and J genes are TRBV10-3 and TRBJ2-7; D gene ambiguous. Trimming took off 0 bases at V and 1 base at J, with 13 bases between the two ends. The CDR3 is 16 residues long. The germline V gene encodes CDR1 ENHRY and CDR2 SYGVKD. The CDR3 reads CAISESLLVQSYEQYF. The CDR3 DNA reads as TGTGCCATCAGTGAGTCGTTGTTGGTGCAATCCTACGAGCAGTACTTC.

This CDR3 is CASRDSGTADEKLFF. Written as DNA, the CDR3 is TGTGCCAGTAGGGATTCCGGGACAGCTGATGAAAAACTGTTTTTT. This rearrangement joins TRBV19 to TRBJ1-4; 7 positions agree with TRBD1. Trimming cost V 6 bases and J 6 bases; bases outside gene matches: 10. Germline V gene lookup returns CDR1 LNHDA and CDR2 SQIVND (reference sequence). This CDR3 has 15 residues. Based on the CDR3 plus reference TRBV19 and TRBJ1-4, the full variable domain is DGGITQSPKYLFRKEGQNVTLSCEQNLNHDAMYWYRQDPGQGLRLIYYSQIVNDFQKGDIAEGYSVSREKKESFPLTVTSAQKNPTAFYLCASRDSGTADEKLFFGSGTQLSVL.

The chain uses TRBV19 and TRBJ2-2; no firm D call. The CDR3 consists of 15 residues. Germline-derived CDR1 and CDR2 are LNHDA and SQIVND (reference sequence). Trimming left V 1 base short and J 2 bases short, with 8 bases between. In nucleotides, the CDR3 is TGTGCCAGTAGTATAGTGGCTACTAACACCGGGGAGCTGTTTTTT. It encodes CASSIVATNTGELFF.

The chain uses TRBV5-1 and TRBJ1-1, with D perhaps TRBD1 (6 bases). The V end lost 1 base, the J end lost 6 bases, and 13 bases lay between the germline ends. CDR3 length equals 14 residues. The V gene's germline CDR1 is SGHRS and CDR2 YFSETQ. CDR3 in DNA: TGCGCCAGCAGCTTGAGTAACAGGGTGGCTGAAGCTTTCTTT. Translated: CASSLSNRVAEAFF.

The V and J genes are TRBV6-5 and TRBJ2-7; 8 bases match TRBD1. J gave up 0 bases and V 6 bases, and 4 bases lay outside the gene matches. Germline V gives CDR1 MNHEY, CDR2 SVGAGI. The CDR3 has 14 amino acids. CDR3: CASRRTGSSYEQYF. The CDR3 coding sequence is TGTGCCAGCAGGAGGACAGGGAGCTCCTACGAGCAGTACTTC.

The chain has TRBV3-1 and TRBJ1-2; D remains unclear. The CDR3 extends over 15 amino acids. The germline V gene encodes CDR1 LGHDT and CDR2 YNNKEL (reference sequence). Trimming took off 4 bases at V and 3 bases at J, with 15 bases between the two ends. The CDR3 loop is CASSRDSTVDYGYTF. CDR3 sequence (DNA): TGTGCCAGCAGCCGAGACTCCACAGTAGACTATGGCTACACCTTC.

About this clonotype itself: Compared with germline, one end of the junction differs, possibly owing to a read error. J is TRBJ2-5 and V is TRBV27; D is tentatively TRBD1 or TRBD2 (5 bases each). The CDR3 runs to 13 residues. The germline V gene encodes CDR1 MNHEY and CDR2 SMNVEV (reference sequence). The CDR3 protein is CAISRDQGETKYF. CDR3 bases: TGTGCCATCTCGAGGGACCAAGGAGAGACCAAGTACTTC.

This clonotype was counted many times. V gene TRBV6-2 or TRBV6-3 combines with J gene TRBJ1-5; D unclear. Trimming left V 2 bases short and J 0 bases short, with 8 bases between. There are 15 residues in the CDR3. Germline V CDR1 and CDR2: MNHEY, SVGEGT. The CDR3 region has the DNA TGTGCCAGCAGTTACAATGGGTATAGCAATCAGCCCCAGCATTTT. Translation gives CASSYNGYSNQPQHF.

This clonotype came up once. This sequence may be a read error, since a much larger clone differs from it by one base. The V gene is TRBV6-2 or TRBV6-3, the J gene TRBJ2-1; D is possibly TRBD1 (5 bases). Germline V gives CDR1 MNHEY, CDR2 SVGEGT. The CDR3 sequence is 11 residues long. Trimming shortened V by 10 bases and J by 4 bases, and 8 bases separated the two germline ends. The CDR3 sequence is CAMTEYNEQFF. Written as DNA, the CDR3 is TGTGCCATGACAGAGTACAATGAGCAGTTCTTC.

This chain links TRBV11-2 with TRBJ2-7, with D possibly TRBD1 on 6 matching bases. This CDR3 is built from 15 residues. Germline CDR1 reads SGHAT; CDR2 reads FQNNGV. The V end was cut by 6 bases, the J end by 3 bases, with 18 bases between. Here the CDR3 reads CASRPRDTGLYEQYF. Here the CDR3 DNA reads TGTGCCAGCAGACCCCGGGACACGGGTCTCTACGAGCAGTACTTC.

This clonotype was detected a few times. This chain uses TRBV6-1 with TRBJ2-1; D is unclear. Germline assignment: CDR1 MNHNS and CDR2 SASEGT. The germline V and J ends were trimmed by 8 bases and 0 bases, with 17 bases remaining between them. This CDR3 contains 16 residues. This chain's CDR3 is CASSQPSYSSYNEQFF. The CDR3 DNA is TGTGCCAGCTCCCAGCCCTCTTACAGCTCCTACAATGAGCAGTTCTTC.

This rearrangement joins TRBV6-1 to TRBJ2-3; 10 bases line up with TRBD2. Germline assignment: CDR1 MNHNS and CDR2 SASEGT. With 5 bases clipped from V and 2 bases from J, the junction kept 7 bases outside the gene matches. The CDR3 has 16 residues. The CDR3 reads CASSSTSGVNTDTQYF. The DNA of the CDR3 is TGTGCCAGCAGTTCAACTAGCGGGGTGAACACAGATACGCAGTATTTT.

This chain links TRBV7-2 with TRBJ2-2; D is perhaps TRBD1 (6 bases). The ends were cut back, 1 base at V and 4 bases at J, with 16 bases in the middle. This CDR3 comprises 17 residues. CDR1 is SGHTA and CDR2 is FQGNSA in the germline V gene. CDR3 bases: TGTGCCAGCAGCTTAGTAGCCGACAGGAGATCCACCGGGGAGCTGTTTTTT. Translated, it gives CASSLVADRRSTGELFF.

V and J are TRBV2 and TRBJ1-2, with TRBD1 matching 9 bases. From germline, CDR1 is SNHLY and CDR2 FYNNEI. The V gene end was trimmed by 7 bases and the J gene end by 8 bases; junction bases not matched to a gene: 11. CDR3 length: 14 residues. This chain's CDR3 is CASISRTGVRGYTF. For the CDR3, the DNA is TGTGCCAGCATCTCCCGGACAGGGGTTCGGGGCTACACCTTC.

J is TRBJ2-1 and V is TRBV6-1; TRBD2 matches at 7 bases. With V trimmed by 4 bases and J by 8 bases, 11 bases remained unmatched. The CDR3 is made up of 15 amino acids. Per germline, CDR1 MNHNS and CDR2 SASEGT. The DNA of the CDR3 is TGTGCCAGCAGTGGGGGAGCGGGAATCGTAGATGAGCAGTTCTTC. Amino acid sequence: CASSGGAGIVDEQFF.

The rearrangement uses TRBV12-3 or TRBV12-4 and TRBJ1-1; D unresolved. The V end lost 2 bases, the J end lost 4 bases, and 11 bases lay between the germline ends. The CDR3 spans 14 residues. The CDR3 DNA reads as TGTGCCAGCAGTTTACGACGGTTGGGCACTGAAGCTTTCTTT. Protein sequence: CASSLRRLGTEAFF.

The chain couples TRBV10-2 to TRBJ1-3; no clear D. This CDR3 spans 15 amino acids. Germline-derived CDR1 and CDR2 are WSHSY and SAAADI. Trimming took off 0 bases at V and 1 base at J, with 7 bases between the two ends. This CDR3 is CASSESGPSGNTIYF. The CDR3 coding sequence is TGCGCCAGCAGTGAGTCAGGACCTTCTGGAAACACCATATATTTT.

This clonotype was counted only a few times. The V gene is TRBV20-1, the J gene TRBJ1-6, with 7 bases that match TRBD1. The germline CDR1 and CDR2 sequences are DFQATT and SNEGSKA (reference sequence). The V and J ends lost 5 bases and 10 bases, in that order; junction bases with no gene match: 11. The CDR3 extends over 14 amino acids. The CDR3 region has the DNA TGCAGTGCTGCCGGGACAGTTGGGGTCTCACCCCTCCACTTT. Its translation is CSAAGTVGVSPLHF.